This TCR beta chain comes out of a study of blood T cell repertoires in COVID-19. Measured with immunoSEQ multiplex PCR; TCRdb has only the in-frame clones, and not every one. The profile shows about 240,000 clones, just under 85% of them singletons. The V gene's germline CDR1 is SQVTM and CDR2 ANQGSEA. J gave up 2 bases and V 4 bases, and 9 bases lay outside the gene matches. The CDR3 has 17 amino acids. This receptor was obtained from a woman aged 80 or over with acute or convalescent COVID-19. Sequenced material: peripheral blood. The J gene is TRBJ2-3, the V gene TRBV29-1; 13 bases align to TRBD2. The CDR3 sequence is CSVGGRTSGGTTDTQYF. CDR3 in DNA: TGCAGCGTTGGAGGCAGGACTAGCGGGGGCACCACAGATACGCAGTATTTT.